The present TCR beta chain was sequenced within a study of shared clonotypes between healthy human individuals. Notes on the study in general: Around 4.9% of naive CD4 clonotypes were shared across several donors. Among donors, sharing of clonotypes was expected to be affected by sequencing depth. The small donor group covered limited genetic and exposure diversity.

Germline V lookup: CDR1 SQVTM, CDR2 ANQGSEA. The V end lost 2 bases, the J end lost 3 bases, and 5 bases lay between the germline ends. The CDR3 loop spans 12 amino acids. Recent acute infections and vaccinations were absent in the healthy HIV-negative adult donors. Worth noting for this clone: Its antigen is as yet unknown.

The method was immunoSEQ multiplex PCR; TCRdb's version includes in-frame clones alone and lacks a portion of them. The repertoire holds 2 million to 3 million clones, with 93% as singletons. The source material was naive CD4+ T cells from PBMCs. Subset meaning: CD45RA+ positively selected. The rearrangement joins TRBV29-1 to TRBJ2-4; D gene unclear. This clonotype was sampled from a man aged 18 to 35 in good health. Some clones in this sample may be carry-over from other donors' samples. CDR3 nucleotides: TGCAGCGTTGAACTGGGCAAAAACATTCAGTACTTC. Its protein product is CSVELGKNIQYF. Drawing the rest from reference TRBV29-1 and TRBJ2-4, the complete variable domain is SAVISQKPSRDICQRGTSLTIQCQVDSQVTMMFWYRQQPGQSLTLIATANQGSEATYESGFVIDKFPISRPNLTFSTLTVSNMSPEDSSIYLCSVELGKNIQYFGAGTRLSVL.